Following are 31 T cell receptor beta chains from one sample sequenced in a study of blood T cells in healthy people across ages. The authors ran a second PCR of roughly 6 to 12 cycles using a sample-barcoded 5' primer and a J-beta primer mix. TCRdb re-called the 5' RACE reads with MiXCR, one entry per CDR3 protein. The sample includes approximately 780,000 distinct CDR3 sequences, 20% to 30% of them seen just once. The same data also contributed to another study, on T cells of mothers and their children.

Sequenced sample: blood. The receptor source for this set is a boy between 10 and 17 years old in good health.

The J gene is TRBJ2-5, the V gene TRBV12-5, with TRBD2 matching 10 bases. The CDR3 loop spans 18 amino acids. The J segment lost 0 bases and the V segment lost 4 bases, leaving 11 bases of the junction unmatched. CDR1 is LGHNT and CDR2 is FRNRAP in the germline V gene. The CDR3 bases are TGTGCTAGTGGTTCCCGCCTAGCGGGGGCCCGTTACCAAGAGACCCAGTACTTC. Protein sequence: CASGSRLAGARYQETQYF.

The rearrangement links TRBV11-2 to TRBJ1-1, with D possibly matching TRBD1 (5 bases). V lost 5 bases and J 5 bases, leaving 15 bases between the germline ends. Per germline, CDR1 SGHAT and CDR2 FQNNGV. CDR3 size: 14 residues. The CDR3 DNA reads TGTGCCAGCAGCCCCCCCTTGGGGCGGACTGAAGCTTTCTTT. Protein sequence: CASSPPLGRTEAFF.

This clonotype occurred a few times. The chain recombines TRBV12-5 with TRBJ2-1; 9 bases map to TRBD1. V shed 5 bases, J shed 4 bases, and the junction held 3 bases outside the gene matches. The CDR3 extends over 14 amino acids. Germline V gene data show CDR1 as LGHNT and CDR2 as FRNRAP. In DNA, the CDR3 is TGTGCTAGTGGTCCTGGACAGGGGTACAATGAGCAGTTCTTC. Encoded protein: CASGPGQGYNEQFF.

On this clonotype itself: One end of the junction varies from germline; a read error may be responsible. The V and J genes are TRBV20-1 and TRBJ2-3; D call uncertain. Germline CDR1 is DFQATT and CDR2 is SNEGSKA (reference sequence). This CDR3 contains 11 residues. The CDR3 region has the DNA TGCAGTGCTGGAGATCACGATACGCAGTATTTT. Encoded protein: CSAGDHDTQYF.

This clonotype was observed a few times. The gene calls are TRBV4-1 and TRBJ1-4, with D tentatively TRBD1 (5 bases). Trimming shortened V by 2 bases and J by 3 bases, and 16 bases separated the two germline ends. Looked up from germline, CDR1 is MGHRA and CDR2 is YSYEKL. The CDR3 spans 17 residues. The chain's CDR3 is CASSQQAGLSPNEKLFF. The CDR3 DNA sequence: TGCGCCAGCAGCCAACAGGCGGGACTTTCCCCTAATGAAAAACTGTTTTTT.

This clonotype turned up a few times. The chain uses TRBV12-3 or TRBV12-4 and TRBJ2-1; 10 bases line up with TRBD1. J lost 4 bases, V lost 6 bases, and 9 bases had no gene match. This CDR3 region has 16 residues. The CDR3 nucleotides read TGTGCCAGCAGCCGCGGGAGGACAGGGGGATACAATGAGCAGTTCTTC. It yields the protein CASSRGRTGGYNEQFF.

This clonotype turned up a few times. The rearrangement links TRBV14 to TRBJ2-7; tentatively, D is TRBD2 (5 bases). Germline CDR1 reads SGHDN; CDR2 reads FVKESK. This CDR3 has 13 residues. Trimming took 5 bases from V and 2 from J, leaving 10 bases between them. The CDR3 is CASSNDGTYEQYF. The CDR3 nucleotides read TGTGCCAGCAGCAACGACGGGACCTACGAGCAGTACTTC.

This clonotype was counted only a few times. The gene calls are TRBV29-1 and TRBJ2-7; D may be TRBD2 (5 bases). Trimming took 5 bases from V and 3 from J, leaving 14 bases between them. The germline gives CDR1 SQVTM, CDR2 ANQGSEA. CDR3 length equals 13 residues. CDR3 nucleotides: TGCAGCGTTCTCCAATGCGGGCGCTACGAGCAGTACTTC. This codes for CSVLQCGRYEQYF.

The chain recombines TRBV6-5 with TRBJ2-5, with D perhaps TRBD2 (7 bases). Germline V gene sequence: CDR1 MNHEY, CDR2 SVGAGI. The V end was cut by 7 bases, the J end by 1 base, with 10 bases between. CDR3 length: 13 amino acids. CDR3 amino acids: CASIGGPQETQYF. The CDR3 DNA reads TGTGCCAGCATCGGGGGGCCCCAAGAGACCCAGTACTTC.

The V gene is TRBV20-1, the J gene TRBJ1-6; D is unclear. The CDR3 runs to 15 residues. Germline V gene data show CDR1 as DFQATT and CDR2 as SNEGSKA (reference sequence). The V and J ends lost 3 bases and 6 bases respectively, with 15 bases between them. CDR3 loop: CSASAGGFGNSPLHF. In nucleotides, the CDR3 is TGCAGTGCTAGCGCAGGAGGCTTTGGTAATTCACCCCTCCACTTT.

This clonotype was observed a few times. This chain uses TRBV14 with TRBJ2-5, with TRBD2 identical over 10 bases. The V gene's germline CDR1 is SGHDN and CDR2 FVKESK. V shed 4 bases and J 1 base; nucleotides not matched to a gene: 3. The CDR3 has 15 residues. The DNA for the CDR3 is TGTGCCAGCAGCCCGGGACTAGCGACCCAAGAGACCCAGTACTTC. Its protein is CASSPGLATQETQYF.

The chain couples TRBV7-8 to TRBJ1-2; unclear D gene. This CDR3 has 12 residues. The ends were cut back, 5 bases at V and 8 bases at J, with 12 bases in the middle. CDR1 is SGHVS, CDR2 FQNEAQ, per germline. The CDR3 loop reads CASSAEEGGYTF. CDR3 nucleotides: TGTGCCAGCAGCGCCGAGGAGGGAGGCTACACCTTC.

In its sample, this clonotype was seen a few times. The J gene is TRBJ1-6, the V gene TRBV7-2; D unclear. CDR1 and CDR2 (germline): SGHTA, FQGNSA. V was shortened by 7 bases and J by 4 bases, with 14 bases between the two germline ends. The CDR3 totals 15 residues. CDR3 DNA sequence: TGTGCCAGCACTACGCCCCGCTCTTATAATTCACCCCTCCACTTT. Its translation: CASTTPRSYNSPLHF.

The gene calls are TRBV12-3 or TRBV12-4 and TRBJ2-1; D not resolved. TRBJ2-7 explains the end of the DNA better; the J call may be wrong. The CDR3 covers 14 residues. Here the CDR3 DNA reads TGTGCCAGCAGTTTAGAGTACACCCCCTACGAGCAGTACTTC. Translating gives CASSLEYTPYEQYF.

V and J are TRBV5-1 and TRBJ2-1; 9 bases align to TRBD1. This CDR3 region has 16 residues. The junction had 7 bases not matched to a gene; V was cut back by 3 bases and J by 3 bases. Per the germline V gene, CDR1 is SGHRS and CDR2 is YFSETQ. The CDR3 coding sequence is TGCGCCAGCAGCTCTCCGGACAGGGGCGGCTACAATGAGCAGTTCTTC. It translates to CASSSPDRGGYNEQFF.

The table lists this clonotype with a few counts. This rearrangement joins TRBV9 to TRBJ2-4; a possible D gene is TRBD1 (7 bases). There are 17 residues in the CDR3. Germline CDR1 SGDLS, CDR2 YYNGEE. V was trimmed by 4 bases and J by 6 bases, leaving 23 bases between them. The CDR3 DNA is TGTGCCAGCAGCCGAGGAGGGAGTCAGGGGGTACTAAACATTCAGTACTTC. Its translation is CASSRGGSQGVLNIQYF.

This clonotype was seen more than once but under ten times. The chain employs TRBV6-6 and TRBJ1-4, with D unresolved. The V gene's germline CDR1 is MNHNY and CDR2 SVGAGI (reference sequence). V shed 7 bases and J shed 10 bases, with 25 bases lying between them. The CDR3 totals 16 residues. DNA for the CDR3: TGTGCCAGCAAGCGGGCCGGACCTTTGAACGAGGGAAAACTGTTTTTT. Translated, it gives CASKRAGPLNEGKLFF.

This chain joins TRBV19 and TRBJ2-5, with TRBD2 matching 14 bases. This CDR3 comprises 17 residues. CDR1 is LNHDA, CDR2 SQIVND, per germline (reference sequence). V lost 5 bases to trimming and J lost 2 bases; unmatched junction nucleotides: 7. The CDR3 loop reads CASSWTSGGTLQETQYF. The CDR3 region has the DNA TGTGCCAGTAGTTGGACTAGCGGGGGGACCCTGCAAGAGACCCAGTACTTC. The whole variable domain, remainder taken from reference TRBV19 and TRBJ2-5, is DGGITQSPKYLFRKEGQNVTLSCEQNLNHDAMYWYRQDPGQGLRLIYYSQIVNDFQKGDIAEGYSVSREKKESFPLTVTSAQKNPTAFYLCASSWTSGGTLQETQYFGPGTRLLVL.

The chain recombines TRBV12-5 with TRBJ2-5; the match to TRBD1 covers 8 bases. The J call may be mistaken, given a closer DNA end match to TRBJ2-1. Germline loops: CDR1 LGHNT, CDR2 FRNRAP. CDR3 size: 15 residues. CDR3 in DNA: TGTGCTAGTGGTTTTTTCCAGGGGGCGGAAAATGAGCAGTTCTTC. The encoded protein is CASGFFQGAENEQFF.

This clonotype has more than one count but fewer than ten. The chain uses TRBV7-9 and TRBJ2-3, with 8 bases fitting TRBD2. Per germline, CDR1 SEHNR and CDR2 FQNEAQ (reference sequence). V shed 7 bases, J shed 2 bases, and the junction held 8 bases outside the gene matches. The CDR3 spans 15 residues. CDR3 DNA sequence: TGTGCCAGCAACCAAGCGGGGGAGTACACAGATACGCAGTATTTT. Encoded protein: CASNQAGEYTDTQYF. The full variable domain, rest sourced from reference TRBV7-9 and TRBJ2-3, is DTGVSQNPRHKITKRGQNVTFRCDPISEHNRLYWYRQTLGQGPEFLTYFQNEAQLEKSRLLSDRFSAERPKGSFSTLEIQRTEQGDSAMYLCASNQAGEYTDTQYFGPGTRLTVL.

This chain's CDR3 is CASRSGQGEDYGYTF. The CDR3 DNA reads as TGTGCCAGCAGATCGGGACAGGGGGAGGACTATGGCTACACCTTC. V is TRBV12-3 or TRBV12-4 and J is TRBJ1-2, with TRBD1 identical over 11 bases. J lost 3 bases, V lost 6 bases, and 6 bases had no gene match. The CDR3 is 15 residues long.

The chain combines TRBV5-6 with TRBJ2-7; TRBD2 agrees at 11 bases. The V and J ends lost 3 bases and 3 bases, in that order; junction bases with no gene match: 2. Germline CDR1 reads SGHDT; CDR2 reads YYEEEE. The CDR3 consists of 14 residues. The chain's CDR3 is CASSSGLADYEQYF. In nucleotides, the CDR3 is TGTGCCAGCAGCTCGGGACTAGCGGACTACGAGCAGTACTTC.

This rearrangement joins TRBV28 to TRBJ2-5; possibly TRBD1 for D (7 bases). CDR1 is MDHEN, CDR2 SYDVKM, per germline. V dropped 5 bases and J dropped 5 bases, with 18 bases sitting between them. The CDR3 sequence is 15 residues long. This chain's CDR3 is CASSTRTGGAETQYF. In DNA, the CDR3 is TGTGCCAGCAGTACCCGGACAGGAGGGGCCGAGACCCAGTACTTC.

The chain has TRBV29-1 and TRBJ1-2; 9 positions match TRBD1. Germline loops: CDR1 SQVTM, CDR2 ANQGSEA. V was pared by 2 bases and J by 7 bases, with 5 bases of the junction left unmatched. This CDR3 is built from 13 residues. This chain's CDR3 is CSVETGTGFGYTF. CDR3 in DNA: TGCAGCGTTGAAACCGGGACAGGGTTTGGCTACACCTTC. Full variable domain (missing parts from reference TRBV29-1 and TRBJ1-2): SAVISQKPSRDICQRGTSLTIQCQVDSQVTMMFWYRQQPGQSLTLIATANQGSEATYESGFVIDKFPISRPNLTFSTLTVSNMSPEDSSIYLCSVETGTGFGYTFGSGTRLTVV.

Details on this clonotype: The junction differs from germline at one of its ends, possibly a read error. The V gene is TRBV12-3 or TRBV12-4, the J gene TRBJ2-5; possible D gene TRBD1, 5 bases. Judging by the DNA end, TRBJ2-7 fits better; the J call may be wrong. The CDR3 runs 13 residues. CDR3 in amino acids: CDSSPRENYEQYF. Written as DNA, the CDR3 is TGTGACAGCAGTCCCAGGGAAAACTACGAGCAGTACTTC.

This chain joins TRBV28 and TRBJ1-4, with 10 bases matching TRBD1. V dropped 5 bases and J dropped 9; count of bases not matched to a gene: 12. CDR3 size: 16 residues. Germline V CDR1 and CDR2: MDHEN, SYDVKM. The CDR3 reads CASSPGQGGRRKKLFF. CDR3 DNA sequence: TGTGCCAGCAGTCCCGGACAGGGGGGTCGACGAAAAAAACTGTTTTTT.

The J gene is TRBJ1-5, the V gene TRBV20-1; D might be TRBD1 (5 bases). CDR3 length: 13 amino acids. Per the germline V gene, CDR1 is DFQATT and CDR2 is SNEGSKA (reference sequence). The V gene lost 6 bases and the J gene lost 4 bases, with 13 bases spanning the gap. The CDR3, as DNA: TGCAGTGCACCGACGGGGGGAAATCAGCCCCAGCATTTT. Translated, it gives CSAPTGGNQPQHF.

The rearrangement joins TRBV6-5 to TRBJ1-1; D unresolved. Germline V gives CDR1 MNHEY, CDR2 SVGAGI. The CDR3 length is 14 residues. Trimming removed 6 bases from V and 4 bases from J, with 15 bases in between. The CDR3 sequence: CASRKRPAGTEAFF. The CDR3 nucleotides are TGTGCCAGCAGAAAACGCCCGGCTGGCACTGAAGCTTTCTTT.

This sequence joins TRBV12-3 or TRBV12-4 and TRBJ1-3, with D perhaps matching TRBD1 (6 bases). The length of the CDR3 is 15 residues. The V end lost 8 bases, the J end lost 0 bases, and 14 bases lay between the germline ends. CDR3 sequence reads: CASRFGGLSGNTIYF. CDR3 DNA: TGTGCCAGCCGCTTCGGGGGCCTCTCTGGAAACACCATATATTTT.

This sequence joins TRBV7-3 and TRBJ2-2, with a tentative D call TRBD1 (5 bases). V was pared by 5 bases and J by 4 bases, with 14 bases between. The CDR3 runs 15 residues. Germline assignment: CDR1 SGHTA and CDR2 FQGTGA. As DNA, the CDR3 is TGTGCCAGCAGCAAGACGGAAGGGGTCACCGGGGAGCTGTTTTTT. The encoded protein is CASSKTEGVTGELFF.

This sequence joins TRBV18 and TRBJ2-5, with 8 bases identical to TRBD1. The end of the DNA fits TRBJ2-1 better, so the J call may be wrong. Germline values: CDR1 KGHSH, CDR2 LQKENI. The CDR3 covers 17 residues. The CDR3 sequence: CASSRLIPGQAPNEQFF. The CDR3 nucleotides read TGTGCCAGCTCACGATTAATACCGGGACAGGCTCCCAATGAGCAGTTCTTC.